These 32 T cell receptor beta chains came from one sample sequenced in a study of blood T cells in healthy people across ages. Sample-barcoded 5' priming and a J-beta primer mix drove a second PCR of roughly 7 to 11 cycles. TCRdb processed the 5' RACE reads anew with MiXCR; each CDR3 protein has one entry. The sample shows around 1,700,000 distinct CDR3 sequences, roughly 27% of them seen only once. Material: blood. Source of these receptors: a woman aged 25 to 39 in good health.

This clonotype showed up just a few times. CDR3 sequence reads: CASSVYSGGLGTGELFF. The DNA of the CDR3 is TGTGCCAGCAGCGTTTATAGCGGGGGGCTTGGCACCGGGGAGCTGTTTTTT. This chain joins TRBV9 and TRBJ2-2; 10 bases line up with TRBD2. Germline V CDR1 and CDR2: SGDLS, YYNGEE. V shed 2 bases and J 4 bases; nucleotides not matched to a gene: 8. CDR3 length: 17 residues.

This sequence joins TRBV5-1 and TRBJ2-4; D gene ambiguous. TRBJ2-7 matches the DNA end more closely, so the J call is doubtful. The CDR3 extends over 14 amino acids. Germline values: CDR1 SGHRS, CDR2 YFSETQ. The CDR3 loop reads CASSLESSSDEQYF. The CDR3 coding sequence is TGCGCCAGCAGCTTGGAAAGTTCGTCAGACGAGCAGTACTTC.

This chain uses TRBV5-1 with TRBJ2-3; D call uncertain. Trimming cost V 7 bases and J 2 bases, with 17 bases left between them. There are 15 residues in the CDR3. Germline CDR1 reads SGHRS; CDR2 reads YFSETQ. The CDR3: CASSQTSVVTDTQYF. The CDR3 bases are TGCGCCAGCTCCCAAACGAGTGTGGTCACAGATACGCAGTATTTT. Combining the CDR3 with reference TRBV5-1 and TRBJ2-3 gives the whole variable domain KAGVTQTPRYLIKTRGQQVTLSCSPISGHRSVSWYQQTPGQGLQFLFEYFSETQRNKGNFPGRFSGRQFSNSRSEMNVSTLELGDSALYLCASSQTSVVTDTQYFGPGTRLTVL.

This clonotype was counted between two and nine times. The rearrangement uses TRBV7-2 and TRBJ2-3, with D possibly matching TRBD1 (5 bases). The germline V gene encodes CDR1 SGHTA and CDR2 FQGNSA. V was clipped by 2 bases and J by 2 bases, with 14 bases between them. This CDR3 has 16 amino acids. For the CDR3, the DNA is TGTGCCAGCAGCTTATCCCCTTACAGGAACACAGATACGCAGTATTTT. The encoded protein is CASSLSPYRNTDTQYF.

In its sample, this clonotype was seen a few times. The chain is built from TRBV5-1 and TRBJ2-7; 7 nucleotides agree with TRBD2. The CDR3 is made up of 16 amino acids. V lost 0 bases, J lost 3 bases, and 9 bases stayed unmatched. The germline V gene encodes CDR1 SGHRS and CDR2 YFSETQ. As DNA, the CDR3 is TGCGCCAGCAGCTTGGTGTTGAGCGGGGCGAACTACGAGCAGTACTTC. Amino acids: CASSLVLSGANYEQYF.

This clonotype was observed a handful of times. The chain links TRBV3-1 to TRBJ1-6; no clear D gene. V shed 1 base and J shed 8 bases, with 9 bases lying between them. The germline V gene encodes CDR1 LGHDT and CDR2 YNNKEL (reference sequence). The CDR3 sequence is 14 residues long. The DNA of the CDR3 is TGTGCCAGCAGCCAAGTAGGGTCCGATTCACCCCTCCACTTT. Translating it yields CASSQVGSDSPLHF.

The chain's CDR3 is CASSALDRGLTGELFF. The CDR3 DNA follows: TGTGCCAGCAGTGCCCTAGACAGGGGGTTGACCGGGGAGCTGTTTTTT. The chain is built from TRBV6-1 and TRBJ2-2; 9 bases are a match to TRBD1. CDR1 and CDR2 (germline): MNHNS, SASEGT. V lost 4 bases, J lost 5 bases, and 8 bases stayed unmatched. This CDR3 is 16 amino acids long.

V usage is TRBV5-1 and J usage is TRBJ2-7; D possibly corresponds to TRBD2 (5 bases). Germline-derived CDR1 and CDR2 are SGHRS and YFSETQ. V lost 0 bases and J lost 4, with 11 bases in between. CDR3 length: 14 amino acids. CDR3 amino acids: CASSLVGIQYEQYF. The CDR3 DNA is TGCGCCAGCAGCTTGGTCGGGATCCAGTACGAGCAGTACTTC.

This clonotype was recorded many times. This chain uses TRBV9 with TRBJ2-4; TRBD1 is a possible D gene (5 bases). Trimming cost V 4 bases and J 3 bases, with 17 bases left between them. From germline, CDR1 is SGDLS and CDR2 YYNGEE. This CDR3 contains 16 residues. Here the CDR3 DNA reads TGTGCCAGCAGCCCCTCGTTAGGGGATATCAAAAACATTCAGTACTTC. Its translation is CASSPSLGDIKNIQYF.

The chain links TRBV18 to TRBJ2-1; TRBD1 matches 7 bases. Per germline, CDR1 KGHSH and CDR2 LQKENI. The J segment lost 5 bases and the V segment lost 2 bases, leaving 3 bases of the junction unmatched. The length of the CDR3 is 14 residues. The CDR3 loop is CASSPFGTDNEQFF. CDR3 DNA: TGTGCCAGCTCACCATTCGGGACAGACAATGAGCAGTTCTTC. Filled out from reference TRBV18 and TRBJ2-1, the complete variable domain reads NAGVMQNPRHLVRRRGQEARLRCSPMKGHSHVYWYRQLPEEGLKFMVYLQKENIIDESGMPKERFSAEFPKEGPSILRIQQVVRGDSAAYFCASSPFGTDNEQFFGPGTRLTVL.

The table lists this clonotype with a few counts. The chain has TRBV12-3 or TRBV12-4 and TRBJ2-1, with D perhaps matching TRBD2 (6 bases). V lost 2 bases to trimming and J lost 1 base, with 12 bases between them. CDR3 size: 16 residues. The CDR3 nucleotides read TGTGCCAGCAGTTTATTAGCGGTTGGATCCTACAATGAGCAGTTCTTC. Protein product: CASSLLAVGSYNEQFF.

Remarks on this clonotype: This clone may be a read error of a much larger clone one base away. The CDR3 nucleotides read TGCAGTGCTAGTAATCCGGGGGCTGTCTCCTACGAGCAGTTCTTC. It specifies CSASNPGAVSYEQFF. The chain has TRBV20-1 and TRBJ2-1, with D perhaps being TRBD1 or TRBD2 (6 bases each). This CDR3 is built from 15 residues. Germline lookup yields CDR1 DFQATT and CDR2 SNEGSKA (reference sequence). V gave up 3 bases and J gave up 10 bases, with 22 bases separating them.

This chain joins TRBV5-1 and TRBJ1-2; 9 nucleotides line up with TRBD1. CDR3 size: 13 residues. The J segment lost 6 bases and the V segment lost 5 bases, leaving 5 bases of the junction unmatched. Germline CDR1 and CDR2: SGHRS and YFSETQ. In DNA form, the CDR3 reads TGCGCCAGCAGACTACAGGGGGCCGATGGCTACACCTTC. It translates to CASRLQGADGYTF.

This clonotype was counted ten times or more. The gene calls are TRBV7-9 and TRBJ2-7; TRBD1 or TRBD2 may be the D gene (6 bases each). The V gene's germline CDR1 is SEHNR and CDR2 FQNEAQ (reference sequence). This CDR3 region has 15 residues. The V end lost 4 bases, the J end lost 4 bases, and 17 bases lay between the germline ends. In DNA, the CDR3 is TGTGCCAGCAGCTCACAGGGAGGTCACCCATACGAGCAGTACTTC. Translation gives CASSSQGGHPYEQYF.

This sequence joins TRBV7-9 and TRBJ2-3; TRBD1 matches 7 bases. V lost 6 bases and J lost 1; bases outside the gene matches: 7. This CDR3 is built from 15 residues. CDR1 SEHNR and CDR2 FQNEAQ come from the germline V gene (reference sequence). CDR3 sequence reads: CASSHRGEGTDTQYF. CDR3 bases: TGTGCCAGCAGTCACAGGGGAGAGGGCACAGATACGCAGTATTTT.

This clonotype was found a few times. In nucleotides, the CDR3 is TGTGCCAGCAGCTTCCCTGGAGGAGCCCTTTACGAGCAGTACTTC. This sequence encodes CASSFPGGALYEQYF. The genes are TRBV7-9 and TRBJ2-7; D possibly corresponds to TRBD2 (5 bases). Germline CDR1 reads SEHNR; CDR2 reads FQNEAQ (reference sequence). The CDR3 contains 15 residues. Trimming took off 3 bases at V and 4 bases at J, with 16 bases between the two ends.

This clonotype was observed a few times. V gene TRBV5-1 combines with J gene TRBJ1-4; D is perhaps TRBD1 (5 bases). The CDR3 spans 15 residues. The ends were cut back, 0 bases at V and 2 bases at J, with 8 bases in the middle. Germline V gives CDR1 SGHRS, CDR2 YFSETQ. This chain's CDR3 is CASSLDRWTNEKLFF. CDR3 nucleotides: TGCGCCAGCAGCTTGGACAGGTGGACTAATGAAAAACTGTTTTTT.

As to this clonotype: This could be a read error, since a much larger clone is one nucleotide away. The V and J genes are TRBV6-5 and TRBJ2-5; 10 nucleotides align to TRBD1. The germline gives CDR1 MNHEY, CDR2 SVGAGI. CDR3 length equals 15 residues. CDR3 sequence (DNA): TGTGCCAACAGTCCCACCGGGACAGGGGATGAGACCCAGTACTTC. Translation gives CANSPTGTGDETQYF.

This clonotype was recorded at least ten times. V usage is TRBV29-1 and J usage is TRBJ2-5; D might be TRBD2 (9 bases). CDR1 is SQVTM, CDR2 ANQGSEA, per germline. V was shortened by 8 bases and J by 5 bases, with 24 bases between the two germline ends. The CDR3 is made up of 15 amino acids. The CDR3 DNA is TGCAGCATCTCCAGGGGGCTAGCGGGAAGCGAGACCCAGTACTTC. It is translated as CSISRGLAGSETQYF.

For this clonotype: A junction boundary mismatches the germline segment, possibly from a read error. The V call is TRBV24-1, the J call TRBJ2-1; the match to TRBD2 covers 9 bases. From germline, CDR1 is KGHDR and CDR2 SFDVKD. This CDR3 has 16 amino acids. This CDR3 reads CATSIRSGRYYDEQFF. The DNA of the CDR3 is TGTGCCACCAGTATCCGAAGCGGGAGGTACTACGATGAGCAGTTCTTC.

The chain is built from TRBV28 and TRBJ1-5; TRBD1 matches at 7 bases. The CDR3 sequence is 18 residues long. V was clipped by 3 bases and J by 6 bases; unmatched bases: 17. Per the germline V gene, CDR1 is MDHEN and CDR2 is SYDVKM. CDR3 sequence: CASSFHRLGQPRGQPQHF. DNA of the CDR3: TGTGCCAGCAGTTTCCATCGACTGGGACAGCCGCGGGGTCAGCCCCAGCATTTT.

The chain has TRBV28 and TRBJ2-7, with TRBD1 identical over 8 bases. CDR1 and CDR2 from the germline V gene are MDHEN and SYDVKM. This CDR3 is 17 amino acids long. The ends lost 2 bases at V and 2 bases at J; junction bases unmatched: 11. Written as DNA, the CDR3 is TGTGCCAGCAGTTTAAGGGCAGGGGGCAACCTAGCCTACGAGCAGTACTTC. Translated: CASSLRAGGNLAYEQYF.

V and J are TRBV20-1 and TRBJ1-1; no reliable D call. Germline CDR1 and CDR2: DFQATT and SNEGSKA (reference sequence). Trimming removed 6 bases from V and 4 bases from J, with 21 bases in between. The CDR3 runs to 15 residues. CDR3 residues: CSARPITGLSTEAFF. The CDR3 DNA reads TGCAGTGCCCGACCCATAACCGGGTTGAGCACTGAAGCTTTCTTT.

This clonotype was counted ten times or more. The chain recombines TRBV12-3 or TRBV12-4 with TRBJ1-5; tentative D call: TRBD1 (6 bases). The CDR3 has 14 residues. V was clipped by 3 bases and J by 4 bases, with 10 bases between them. The CDR3 nucleotides read TGTGCCAGCAGTTTTGGAACAGGGAATCAGCCCCAGCATTTT. Protein sequence: CASSFGTGNQPQHF.

This chain connects TRBV18 to TRBJ2-7; D might be TRBD2 (6 bases). Trimming shortened V by 4 bases and J by 3 bases, and 10 bases separated the two germline ends. CDR3 length: 13 amino acids. The germline gives CDR1 KGHSH, CDR2 LQKENI. CDR3 protein: CASSHLRDYEQYF. In DNA form, the CDR3 reads TGTGCCAGCTCACACCTGCGGGACTACGAGCAGTACTTC. Combining the CDR3 with reference TRBV18 and TRBJ2-7 gives the whole variable domain NAGVMQNPRHLVRRRGQEARLRCSPMKGHSHVYWYRQLPEEGLKFMVYLQKENIIDESGMPKERFSAEFPKEGPSILRIQQVVRGDSAAYFCASSHLRDYEQYFGPGTRLTVT.

This clonotype was counted many times. The chain employs TRBV4-1 and TRBJ1-4; D is uncertain. Per the germline V gene, CDR1 is MGHRA and CDR2 is YSYEKL. Trimming pared 3 bases from V and 7 bases from J, leaving 12 bases between. The CDR3 has 14 amino acids. CDR3: CASSQLKGGEKLFF. The CDR3 bases are TGCGCCAGCAGCCAGTTGAAGGGAGGTGAAAAACTGTTTTTT.

This clonotype was detected a few times. The rearrangement uses TRBV20-1 and TRBJ2-5, with D possibly matching TRBD1 (5 bases). The DNA end lines up better with TRBJ2-7; the J call may be wrong. Germline assignment: CDR1 DFQATT and CDR2 SNEGSKA (reference sequence). CDR3 size: 15 residues. CDR3 DNA: TGCAGTGCTAGAACAGGTCCTGGCTCCCTCTACGAGCAGTACTTC. Its translation is CSARTGPGSLYEQYF.

The chain uses TRBV5-1 and TRBJ1-4, with 8 nucleotides matching TRBD1. The V gene end was trimmed by 7 bases and the J gene end by 4 bases; junction bases not matched to a gene: 3. This CDR3 has 13 amino acids. Germline V lookup: CDR1 SGHRS, CDR2 YFSETQ. This chain's CDR3 is CASQGQDNEKLFF. The CDR3 DNA is TGCGCCAGCCAGGGACAGGATAATGAAAAACTGTTTTTT.

This chain joins TRBV9 and TRBJ2-4, with D maybe TRBD2 (6 bases). Deletions cut 0 bases from V and 13 bases from J, with 20 bases between. CDR3 length equals 15 residues. CDR1 is SGDLS, CDR2 YYNGEE, per germline. The CDR3 reads CASSVAGEIYNEQYF. As DNA, the CDR3 is TGTGCCAGCAGCGTAGCGGGAGAAATCTACAATGAGCAGTACTTC.

This rearrangement joins TRBV2 to TRBJ1-2; D may be TRBD1 (6 bases). V was trimmed by 7 bases and J by 0 bases, leaving 12 bases between them. The CDR3 is 14 residues long. Germline values: CDR1 SNHLY, CDR2 FYNNEI. This CDR3 reads CASTRQVTNYGYTF. The CDR3 DNA reads TGTGCCAGCACCCGACAGGTTACTAACTATGGCTACACCTTC.

Concerning this clonotype: At one of its ends the junction is not consistent with the germline gene, which may arise from a read error. The genes are TRBV2 and TRBJ2-1; the D gene is possibly TRBD2 (5 bases). This CDR3 has 12 residues. Germline CDR1 is SNHLY and CDR2 is FYNNEI. The CDR3 DNA follows: TGTGCCAGGAGTGAAAGCGGTAATGAGCAGTTCTTC. As protein: CARSESGNEQFF.

A few counts support this clonotype. V and J are TRBV24-1 and TRBJ1-5; D unclear. The ends were cut back, 3 bases at V and 10 bases at J, with 3 bases in the middle. Germline loops: CDR1 KGHDR, CDR2 SFDVKD. The CDR3 is made up of 10 amino acids. The CDR3 here is CATSDNPQHF. In DNA, the CDR3 is TGTGCCACCAGTGATAATCCCCAGCATTTT.